There are a few counts of the clone carrying this T cell receptor (beta chain). The target antigen is unknown. The data derive from a study of T-cell memory formation after mild COVID-19. Study-wide context: Clusters of TCRs were largely donor specific.

Overall study findings and caveats: CD4/CD8 balance held among clones contracting day 15 to 85, and later expanders leaned CD4+. Some clones that responded were present in memory (sampled pre-infection), which suggests cross-reactive memory joined.

Constant-segment-primed 5'RACE gave TCR alpha and TCR beta cDNA libraries with sample barcodes and UMIs. In TCRdb, the 5' RACE reads were re-called with MiXCR into one record per CDR3 protein. The table shows 75,000 to 95,000 distinct CDR3 sequences, with around 13% occurring only once. The sequencing input was PBMCs or a T cell subset sorted from them (not recorded which). The sequence was collected from an adult woman who had mild COVID-19 (a few samples of this study predate the infection). Cell type and time point are not known.

CDR3 sequence (DNA): TGCAGTGCTAGGACAGGGGAAAATGAAAAACTGTTTTTT. As protein: CSARTGENEKLFF. The rearrangement joins TRBV20-1 to TRBJ1-4; 8 positions agree with TRBD1. The V segment lost 3 bases and the J segment 5 bases; nucleotides outside the gene matches: 2. Per germline, CDR1 DFQATT and CDR2 SNEGSKA (reference sequence). CDR3 length: 13 amino acids.